This TCR beta chain originates from a study of identical twins. A universal primer site was added by template switching, and unique molecular identifiers were carried by the cDNA. TCRdb re-derived calls from the 5' RACE reads in MiXCR, one entry per CDR3 protein. The sample yields just under 650,000 distinct CDR3 sequences, just over 7% seen once. No donor was unhealthy or non-Caucasian. This clonotype has a count of ten or more. From germline, CDR1 is SQVTM and CDR2 ANQGSEA. The CDR3 covers 14 residues. V gave up 6 bases and J gave up 8 bases; unmatched junction bases: 9. These same records also appear under a second study, on yellow fever vaccine responses in identical twins.

The sequence was collected from a woman aged 18-29 years in good health. Sequenced material: PBMCs. The rearrangement uses TRBV29-1 and TRBJ2-3, with 12 bases that match TRBD2. CDR3 amino acids: CSVQTSGSESTQYF. The CDR3, as DNA: TGCAGCGTACAGACTAGCGGGAGTGAAAGTACGCAGTATTTT.